This is a list of T cell receptor beta chains from one sample in a study of tumor-infiltrating lymphocytes in primary liver carcinoma. Using its own MiXCR run on the multiplex PCR reads, TCRdb lists one record per CDR3 protein. Found here are 330,000 or so distinct CDR3 sequences, 65% of them singletons; the top ten hold about 6.1%. The material sequenced was peripheral blood. Receptors were obtained from a man between 40 and 49 years old with primary liver carcinoma and hepatitis B virus infection. Each CDR3 is given with its conserved first and last residue. The order of the fields is J gene, D gene, V gene, clone size, CDR3 DNA, CDR3 protein. The D gene is left open where the match is weak. Expanded clones get a size class; other rows say once, few or many, or leave the size out.

j_call: TRBJ2-7; d_call: TRBD2; v_call: TRBV6-2/TRBV6-3; clone_size: .; cdr3_nt: TGTGCCAGCAGTTACTCCAGCGGGGCCCCCTCCTTC; cdr3_aa: CASSYSSGAPSF
j_call: TRBJ2-7; d_call: .; v_call: TRBV19; clone_size: .; cdr3_nt: TGTGCCAGTAGGGTGGGTTCGGAACTTTCCTACGAGCAGTACTTC; cdr3_aa: CASRVGSELSYEQYF
j_call: TRBJ2-7; d_call: .; v_call: TRBV7-3; clone_size: .; cdr3_nt: TGTGCCAGCTCACAAGGCGAGCCGTTAATTTACGAGCAGTACTTT; cdr3_aa: CASSQGEPLIYEQYF
j_call: TRBJ2-1; d_call: TRBD2; v_call: TRBV11-2; clone_size: .; cdr3_nt: TGTGCCAGCAGCCGGGGACTAGCGGGAGGGATGATCTATAAGCAGTTCTTT; cdr3_aa: CASSRGLAGGMIYKQFF
j_call: TRBJ2-7; d_call: TRBD1; v_call: TRBV4-1; clone_size: many; cdr3_nt: TGCGCCAGCAGCCAAGAGGGACAGTTGTACGAGCAGTACTTC; cdr3_aa: CASSQEGQLYEQYF
j_call: TRBJ2-1; d_call: TRBD1; v_call: TRBV6-1; clone_size: once; cdr3_nt: TGTGCCAGCAGCAGGACAGGGTTGAACATTGAACACTTCTTC; cdr3_aa: CASSRTGLNIEHFF
j_call: TRBJ2-1; d_call: .; v_call: TRBV11-2; clone_size: .; cdr3_nt: TGTGCCAGCAGTCCCGGGATGGAGTACAATGAGCAGTTCTTC; cdr3_aa: CASSPGMEYNEQFF
j_call: TRBJ1-4; d_call: TRBD1; v_call: TRBV11-2; clone_size: .; cdr3_nt: TGTGCCGGCAGCTTAGACAGGGGGCCAGGTGAAAAACTGTTTTTT; cdr3_aa: CAGSLDRGPGEKLFF
j_call: TRBJ2-1; d_call: TRBD2; v_call: TRBV7-9; clone_size: .; cdr3_nt: TGTGCCATCAGCCCTAGGAGGACTAGCGGGGGATACAATGAGCAGTTCTTC; cdr3_aa: CAISPRRTSGGYNEQFF
j_call: TRBJ1-4; d_call: .; v_call: TRBV6-6; clone_size: many; cdr3_nt: TGTGCCAGCAGTTATTTATTGAGGTTGGATCCCCCAACTAATGAAAAACTGTTTTTT; cdr3_aa: CASSYLLRLDPPTNEKLFF
j_call: TRBJ2-7; d_call: TRBD2; v_call: TRBV4-3; clone_size: .; cdr3_nt: TGCGCCAGCGAAGGAGGGGCGGGAGAGGGCGAACAGTACTTC; cdr3_aa: CASEGGAGEGEQYF
j_call: TRBJ2-1; d_call: TRBD1; v_call: TRBV4-3; clone_size: .; cdr3_nt: TGCGCCAGCAGCCTCCTACGATTGGGGGACAGGGGGTTTGTCCTGAGCTTCTACAATGAGCAGTTCTTC; cdr3_aa: CASSLLRLGDRGFVLSFYNEQFF
j_call: TRBJ2-3; d_call: TRBD2; v_call: TRBV6-5; clone_size: many; cdr3_nt: TGTGCCAGCAGTGCCTCGACTAGCGGGAGCACAGATACGCAGTATTTT; cdr3_aa: CASSASTSGSTDTQYF
j_call: TRBJ2-7; d_call: TRBD1; v_call: TRBV25-1; clone_size: .; cdr3_nt: TGTGCCAGCAGTGAACAAAGGACAGGTGCCTACGAGCAGTACTTC; cdr3_aa: CASSEQRTGAYEQYF
j_call: TRBJ1-2; d_call: .; v_call: TRBV5-6; clone_size: .; cdr3_nt: TGTGCCAGCAGCTTGGGTTATGGCTACACCTTC; cdr3_aa: CASSLGYGYTF
j_call: TRBJ2-1; d_call: .; v_call: TRBV11-3; clone_size: .; cdr3_nt: TGTGCCAGCAGCCCTAACTGGCCAGCGGATGAGCAGTTCTTC; cdr3_aa: CASSPNWPADEQFF
j_call: TRBJ2-3; d_call: TRBD2; v_call: TRBV5-6; clone_size: few; cdr3_nt: TGTGCTAGCAGTCCCCCGGGCGGGAGGGCCTCGAACACGCAGTATTTT; cdr3_aa: CASSPPGGRASNTQYF
j_call: TRBJ2-1; d_call: .; v_call: TRBV11-3; clone_size: .; cdr3_nt: TGTGCCAGCAGTGCCGAACAGGACAATGAGCAGTTCTTC; cdr3_aa: CASSAEQDNEQFF
j_call: TRBJ1-1; d_call: .; v_call: TRBV12-3/TRBV12-4; clone_size: many; cdr3_nt: TGTGCCAGCAGTCCCCGTTCGGGGATCGGCGCTGAAGCTTTCTTT; cdr3_aa: CASSPRSGIGAEAFF
j_call: TRBJ2-6; d_call: .; v_call: TRBV5-1; clone_size: few; cdr3_nt: TGCGCCAGCAGCCCCGTGGACGGGGCCAACGTCCTGACTTTC; cdr3_aa: CASSPVDGANVLTF
j_call: TRBJ2-1; d_call: TRBD2; v_call: TRBV6-5; clone_size: many; cdr3_nt: TGTGCCAGCAGTTACTCGACGACGGGAGGGACGGGCAATGAGCAGTTCTTC; cdr3_aa: CASSYSTTGGTGNEQFF
j_call: TRBJ2-1; d_call: .; v_call: TRBV4-2; clone_size: many; cdr3_nt: TGTGCCAGCAGCCAAGATGGGGCCTCCTCCTACAATGAGCAGTTCTTC; cdr3_aa: CASSQDGASSYNEQFF
j_call: TRBJ2-7; d_call: .; v_call: TRBV11-2; clone_size: .; cdr3_nt: TGTGCCAGTAACTTAGGCGGGGCAAAATACGAGCAGTACTTC; cdr3_aa: CASNLGGAKYEQYF
j_call: TRBJ2-7; d_call: .; v_call: TRBV6-1; clone_size: many; cdr3_nt: TGCGCCAGCAGCGGGGGACAGACTTACGAGCAGTACTTC; cdr3_aa: CASSGGQTYEQYF
j_call: TRBJ2-3; d_call: .; v_call: TRBV10-2; clone_size: .; cdr3_nt: TGCGCCAGCAGTGCGGAGGGGGGTACGCAGTATTTT; cdr3_aa: CASSAEGGTQYF
j_call: TRBJ2-1; d_call: TRBD2; v_call: TRBV6-6; clone_size: .; cdr3_nt: TGTGCCAGCAGTTACCTGAGCGGGATCCCCCACAGAGAGCAGTTCTTC; cdr3_aa: CASSYLSGIPHREQFF
j_call: TRBJ2-7; d_call: .; v_call: TRBV5-1; clone_size: .; cdr3_nt: TGCGCCAGCAACGTAGATTACTACGAGCAGTACTTC; cdr3_aa: CASNVDYYEQYF
j_call: TRBJ2-6; d_call: .; v_call: TRBV6-5; clone_size: .; cdr3_nt: TGTGCCAGCAGTTACCAGGGGTCATATGGGGCCAACGTCCTGACTTTC; cdr3_aa: CASSYQGSYGANVLTF
j_call: TRBJ2-7; d_call: TRBD2; v_call: TRBV6-1; clone_size: many; cdr3_nt: TGTGCCAGCAAGGATAGCGGGAGTTACGAGCAGTACTTC; cdr3_aa: CASKDSGSYEQYF
j_call: TRBJ2-7; d_call: TRBD1; v_call: TRBV7-8; clone_size: .; cdr3_nt: TGTACCAGCAGCTTGGGACAGTATCCCGAGCAGTACTTC; cdr3_aa: CTSSLGQYPEQYF
j_call: TRBJ2-1; d_call: .; v_call: TRBV12-3/TRBV12-4; clone_size: .; cdr3_nt: TGTGCCAGCAATTTGGACGGAGGGGTGATGTTCTTC; cdr3_aa: CASNLDGGVMFF
j_call: TRBJ2-7; d_call: TRBD1; v_call: TRBV28; clone_size: few; cdr3_nt: TGTGCCAGCAGTTTACCCGGGCGAGGCCGGGACAGGGTGAGCTACGAGCAGTACTTC; cdr3_aa: CASSLPGRGRDRVSYEQYF
j_call: TRBJ2-3; d_call: TRBD2; v_call: TRBV5-4; clone_size: few; cdr3_nt: TGTGCCAGCAGCTTGGACGGGACTAGCATAGATACGCAGTATTTT; cdr3_aa: CASSLDGTSIDTQYF
j_call: TRBJ2-1; d_call: .; v_call: TRBV6-6; clone_size: many; cdr3_nt: TGTGCCAGCAGTTACAGGCAGGGTAACAATGAGCAGTTCTTC; cdr3_aa: CASSYRQGNNEQFF
j_call: TRBJ2-5; d_call: .; v_call: TRBV11-2; clone_size: once; cdr3_nt: TGTGTCAGCAGCTTAGGCCAGGGGCGGTGGGAGACCCAGAACTTC; cdr3_aa: CVSSLGQGRWETQNF
j_call: TRBJ1-1; d_call: TRBD1; v_call: TRBV5-1; clone_size: .; cdr3_nt: TGCGCCAGCAGCGTCGGGACAGCGAACACTGAAGCTTTCTTT; cdr3_aa: CASSVGTANTEAFF
j_call: TRBJ1-2; d_call: .; v_call: TRBV4-3; clone_size: many; cdr3_nt: TGCGCCAGCAGCCAGATAAACAGGGATGGCTACACCTTC; cdr3_aa: CASSQINRDGYTF
j_call: TRBJ2-3; d_call: .; v_call: TRBV12-3/TRBV12-4; clone_size: many; cdr3_nt: TGTGCCAGCGGCCCCCGGGCTGGCTTGTTGGATACGCAGTATTTT; cdr3_aa: CASGPRAGLLDTQYF
j_call: TRBJ2-3; d_call: .; v_call: TRBV6-5; clone_size: once; cdr3_nt: TGTGCCAGCAGTTACTCGGGGAGTGACGAGCAGTATTTT; cdr3_aa: CASSYSGSDEQYF
j_call: TRBJ1-1; d_call: .; v_call: TRBV11-2; clone_size: few; cdr3_nt: TGTGCTAGCAGCCTAAAGAGGAGCACTGAAGCTTTCTTT; cdr3_aa: CASSLKRSTEAFF
j_call: TRBJ1-1; d_call: .; v_call: TRBV12-5; clone_size: .; cdr3_nt: TGTGCTAGTGGTTTGGAACAGAACACTGAAGCTTTCTTT; cdr3_aa: CASGLEQNTEAFF
j_call: TRBJ2-1; d_call: .; v_call: TRBV4-1; clone_size: .; cdr3_nt: TGCGCCAGCAGATCAACCCTCCGGGACTCCTCCTACAATGAGCAGTTCTTC; cdr3_aa: CASRSTLRDSSYNEQFF
j_call: TRBJ2-6; d_call: .; v_call: TRBV18; clone_size: .; cdr3_nt: TGTGCCAGCTCAGCCTCGGTTGGGGCCAACGTCCTGACTTTC; cdr3_aa: CASSASVGANVLTF
j_call: TRBJ1-2; d_call: .; v_call: TRBV11-1; clone_size: .; cdr3_nt: TGTGCCAACAGCTTAGAATGCGACAGCGCTAACTATGGCTACACCTTC; cdr3_aa: CANSLECDSANYGYTF
j_call: TRBJ2-5; d_call: .; v_call: TRBV6-5; clone_size: .; cdr3_nt: TGTGCCAGCAGTGATGACGGGGGGCGCGATACCCAGTACTTC; cdr3_aa: CASSDDGGRDTQYF
j_call: TRBJ2-1; d_call: TRBD1; v_call: TRBV20-1; clone_size: many; cdr3_nt: TGCAGTGCAACAGGGGGCGAGGTCTACAATGAGCAGTTCTTC; cdr3_aa: CSATGGEVYNEQFF
j_call: TRBJ2-1; d_call: TRBD2; v_call: TRBV11-1; clone_size: .; cdr3_nt: TGTGCCAGCAGCCTAGCGGCAGGGTTGGGCATTGAGCAGTTCTTC; cdr3_aa: CASSLAAGLGIEQFF
j_call: TRBJ2-6; d_call: TRBD1; v_call: TRBV10-3; clone_size: .; cdr3_nt: TGCGCCATCAGGGGGACATCGGTCTCTGGGGCCAACGTCCTGACTTTC; cdr3_aa: CAIRGTSVSGANVLTF
j_call: TRBJ2-4; d_call: .; v_call: TRBV10-1; clone_size: .; cdr3_nt: TGCGCCAGCAATGCCGCGACAGGCATGGAGAGCATTCAGTACTTC; cdr3_aa: CASNAATGMESIQYF